These T cell receptor beta chains were read from a single sample in a study of blood T cell repertoires in COVID-19. Profiled with immunoSEQ multiplex PCR; TCRdb holds only in-frame clones, not every one. In the table there are 150,000 to 200,000 clones, approximately 84% of which are singletons. Sequenced input: peripheral blood. Receptors were obtained from a human donor with acute or convalescent COVID-19. The donor label of this sample is uncertain. The CDR3 runs from the conserved cysteine through the conserved F or W. Each record gives: J gene, clone size, V gene, D gene, CDR3 DNA, CDR3 protein. A D gene is named only where the DNA matches it firmly. Clone sizes are given selectively: once, few, many, or a class where the clone is expanded.

TRBJ2-5 | few | TRBV29-1 | TRBD2 | TGCAGCGTCCAAACGGGGGGAGAGACCCAGTACTTC | CSVQTGGETQYF
TRBJ2-2 | - | TRBV27 | TRBD1 | TGTGCCAGCAGTCCCTATCGACAGGGGCACACCGGGGAGCTGTTTTTT | CASSPYRQGHTGELFF
TRBJ1-4 | - | TRBV27 | - | TGTGCCAGCAGTTTGAGTCGGGGTGAAAAACTGTTTTTT | CASSLSRGEKLFF
TRBJ1-5 | - | TRBV28 | - | TGTGCCAGCAGTACTGGGGGCAGACAGCCCCAGCATTTT | CASSTGGRQPQHF
TRBJ2-5 | - | TRBV21-1 | - | TGTGCCAGCAGCCCTGAGACCCAGTACTTC | CASSPETQYF
TRBJ1-5 | - | TRBV30 | TRBD1 | TGTGCCTGGAGTAGACAGGGGCCTAACTATAGCAATCAGCCCCAGCATTTT | CAWSRQGPNYSNQPQHF
TRBJ1-1 | - | TRBV5-1 | - | TGCGCCAGCAGGTACGACATAACGCCTGAAGCTTTCTTT | CASRYDITPEAFF
TRBJ1-1 | - | TRBV7-9 | - | TGTGCCAGCACCCCTGAGGGGGTCTCCCTTCCAATGAACACTGAAGCTTTCTTT | CASTPEGVSLPMNTEAFF
TRBJ1-5 | few | TRBV30 | - | TGTGCCTGGAGTGCGGGGAGCAATCAGCCCCAGCATTTT | CAWSAGSNQPQHF
TRBJ2-2 | - | TRBV7-2 | - | TGTGCCAGCAGACGAAGGGGGGGTGACCAAGCCGGGGAGCTGTTTTTT | CASRRRGGDQAGELFF
TRBJ2-7 | - | TRBV5-6 | - | TGTGCCAGCAGCTCCACGCCGGCTAGAAGTAAGTACGAGCAGTACTTC | CASSSTPARSKYEQYF
TRBJ1-1 | - | TRBV5-1 | - | TGCGCCAGCAGCTTGGAGGGCCCGACTATGGAAGCTTTCTTT | CASSLEGPTMEAFF
TRBJ1-1 | few | TRBV7-3 | TRBD1 | TGTGCCAGCAGCCGCACAGGGGGCGAGCGTTCTTTCTTT | CASSRTGGERSFF
TRBJ1-6 | - | TRBV5-1 | TRBD1 | TGCGCCAGCAGCAAAGAGACAGGGGTTAATTCACCCCTCCACTTT | CASSKETGVNSPLHF
TRBJ2-2 | - | TRBV5-1 | TRBD1 | TGCGCCAGCAACCCGGGACAGACGAACACCGGGGAGCTGTTTTTT | CASNPGQTNTGELFF
TRBJ2-7 | few | TRBV18 | TRBD1 | TGTGCCAGCTCACCACTTGGGCCAGGGGGTGTTGAGCAGTACTTC | CASSPLGPGGVEQYF
TRBJ1-1 | many | TRBV6-2/TRBV6-3 | TRBD1 | TGTGCCAGCAGTTTTAAAGGGGGCGGAGAAGCTTTCTTT | CASSFKGGGEAFF
TRBJ2-6 | - | TRBV5-1 | - | TGCGCCAGCAGCTTGTCGGCGGGATTTTCTGGGGCCAACGTCCTGACTTTC | CASSLSAGFSGANVLTF
TRBJ2-7 | - | TRBV27 | - | TGTGCCAGCAGTTTGTCGTCCTTAGGGGCCTACGAGCAGTACTTC | CASSLSSLGAYEQYF
TRBJ1-4 | - | TRBV18 | TRBD1 | TGTGCCAGCTCGCTCGGACAGGGGGGTAATGAAAAACTGTTTTTT | CASSLGQGGNEKLFF
TRBJ2-1 | - | TRBV19 | TRBD2 | TGTGCCAGTAGTCAGACTAGCGCCGGGAGCTCCTACAATGAGCAGTTCTTC | CASSQTSAGSSYNEQFF
TRBJ1-3 | - | TRBV3-1/TRBV3-2 | - | TGTGCCAGCAGCCAAGAGTCCCAGTCGAACAAGGGGGGAAACACCATATATTTT | CASSQESQSNKGGNTIYF
TRBJ2-5 | - | TRBV18 | - | TGTGCCAGCTCACCACCTTCGGGAGTAGGTTTAGAGACCCAGTACTTC | CASSPPSGVGLETQYF
TRBJ1-6 | - | TRBV30 | - | TGTGCCTGGGCGTCAGGGCCTAATTCACCCCTCCACTTT | CAWASGPNSPLHF
TRBJ2-1 | - | TRBV6-1 | TRBD2 | TGTGCCAGCAGTGAAAGACTAGCGGGAGACAGATCCTACAATGAGCAGTTCTTC | CASSERLAGDRSYNEQFF
TRBJ1-3 | - | TRBV10-3 | - | TGTGCCATCACGGAGGAACCCTCTGGAAACACCATATATTTT | CAITEEPSGNTIYF
TRBJ2-3 | - | TRBV7-3 | TRBD2 | TGTGCCAGCAGCTTAATCGGACTAGCGGGTAGATCAGATACGCAGTATTTT | CASSLIGLAGRSDTQYF
TRBJ2-7 | - | TRBV18 | TRBD2 | TGTGCCAGCTCACTGTCCGGGACTAACTCCTACGAGCAGTACTTC | CASSLSGTNSYEQYF
TRBJ1-2 | - | TRBV30 | - | TGTGCCTGGAGTGGTAGCTCGCTCAGGGATTCGCACTATGGCTACACCTTC | CAWSGSSLRDSHYGYTF